Shown below are 14 T cell receptor beta chains from a single sample sequenced in a study of blood T cell repertoires in COVID-19. The assay was immunoSEQ multiplex PCR, and TCRdb's table has in-frame clones only and misses some. The data contain about 100,000 clones, around 85% of them singletons. The source material was PBMCs or T cells enriched from blood (not recorded which). All receptors derive from a woman aged 45-59 years who had recovered from COVID-19.

The chain couples TRBV7-3 to TRBJ1-2; D call uncertain. CDR1 is SGHTA and CDR2 is FQGTGA in the germline V gene. The V and J ends lost 3 bases and 2 bases respectively, with 7 bases between them. CDR3 length: 13 amino acids. The CDR3 bases are TGTGCCAGCAGCTTTGGTGGCAACTATGGCTACACCTTC. Its protein is CASSFGGNYGYTF.

The gene calls are TRBV19 and TRBJ1-1; no clear D gene. The V gene's germline CDR1 is LNHDA and CDR2 SQIVND (reference sequence). The V end lost 10 bases, the J end lost 5 bases, and 23 bases lay between the germline ends. The CDR3 extends over 15 amino acids. The CDR3 nucleotides read TGTGCCACCTCGAAGGGAACGGAAACGGGGACTGAAGCTTTCTTT. Translated, it gives CATSKGTETGTEAFF.

The table lists this clone with many counts. This chain connects TRBV7-9 to TRBJ2-1; 13 bases map to TRBD2. CDR3 length: 19 amino acids. The germline CDR1 and CDR2 sequences are SEHNR and FQNEAQ (reference sequence). The V segment lost 6 bases and the J segment 1 base; nucleotides outside the gene matches: 12. DNA for the CDR3: TGTGCCAGCAGGCCAACACTAGCGGGAGGGCATCTTTCCTACAATGAGCAGTTCTTC. Its protein product is CASRPTLAGGHLSYNEQFF.

The chain carries TRBV5-1 and TRBJ2-6, with D possibly TRBD1 on 6 matching bases. Germline values: CDR1 SGHRS, CDR2 YFSETQ. The length of the CDR3 is 16 residues. The V end was cut by 3 bases, the J end by 1 base, with 11 bases between. CDR3: CASSSIQGSGANVLTF. The CDR3, as DNA: TGCGCCAGCAGCTCAATACAGGGTTCTGGGGCCAACGTCCTGACTTTC. Looking up the rest from reference TRBV5-1 and TRBJ2-6 gives the full variable domain: KAGVTQTPRYLIKTRGQQVTLSCSPISGHRSVSWYQQTPGQGLQFLFEYFSETQRNKGNFPGRFSGRQFSNSRSEMNVSTLELGDSALYLCASSSIQGSGANVLTFGAGSRLTVL.

The rearrangement joins TRBV28 to TRBJ2-7; 8 bases agree with TRBD1. Trimming removed 0 bases from V and 5 bases from J; junction bases left unmatched: 9. Germline V gene sequence: CDR1 MDHEN, CDR2 SYDVKM. This CDR3 contains 16 residues. The CDR3 DNA reads as TGTGCCAGCAGTTTATGGACAGGGGAGCGTTTCCACGAGCAGTACTTC. Its translation: CASSLWTGERFHEQYF. Using reference TRBV28 and TRBJ2-7 for the parts outside the CDR3, the full variable domain is DVKVTQSSRYLVKRTGEKVFLECVQDMDHENMFWYRQDPGLGLRLIYFSYDVKMKEKGDIPEGYSVSREKKERFSLILESASTNQTSMYLCASSLWTGERFHEQYFGPGTRLTVT.

The genes are TRBV7-9 and TRBJ1-4; perhaps TRBD1 as D (6 bases). V shed 5 bases and J shed 0 bases, with 16 bases lying between them. CDR3 length equals 17 residues. Per the germline V gene, CDR1 is SEHNR and CDR2 is FQNEAQ (reference sequence). The CDR3 DNA sequence: TGTGCCAGCAGCCCCGGACAGTTAGTTGCAACTAATGAAAAACTGTTTTTT. It translates to CASSPGQLVATNEKLFF.

Here the CDR3 reads CACPGNSGANVLTF. The CDR3 region has the DNA TGTGCCTGCCCCGGGAACTCTGGGGCCAACGTCCTGACTTTC. This chain connects TRBV30 to TRBJ2-6, with D tentatively TRBD2 (5 bases). The CDR3 runs 14 residues. Germline assignment: CDR1 GTSNPN and CDR2 SVGIG (reference sequence). V lost 6 bases to trimming and J lost 0 bases, with 9 bases between them.

The chain carries TRBV5-1 and TRBJ2-2; 7 bases are a match to TRBD2. V lost 0 bases and J lost 1; bases outside the gene matches: 0. This CDR3 is 15 amino acids long. Germline V gene data show CDR1 as SGHRS and CDR2 as YFSETQ. CDR3 DNA sequence: TGCGCCAGCAGCTTGGCGGGAGGGAACACCGGGGAGCTGTTTTTT. Encoded protein: CASSLAGGNTGELFF.

J is TRBJ1-5 and V is TRBV7-2; possibly TRBD1 for D (5 bases). Germline lookup yields CDR1 SGHTA and CDR2 FQGNSA. The CDR3 contains 20 residues. V gave up 0 bases and J gave up 0 bases, with 21 bases separating them. In nucleotides, the CDR3 is TGTGCCAGCAGCTTAGCGAAACCTTGGACAAGGCAGTATAGCAATCAGCCCCAGCATTTT. Translated, it gives CASSLAKPWTRQYSNQPQHF.

V usage is TRBV2 and J usage is TRBJ1-4; 10 bases agree with TRBD1. Trimming removed 7 bases from V and 0 bases from J; junction bases left unmatched: 14. This CDR3 has 19 amino acids. Per the germline V gene, CDR1 is SNHLY and CDR2 is FYNNEI. The CDR3 reads CASNRTRDRGKATNEKLFF. The CDR3 nucleotides read TGTGCCAGCAACCGAACCCGGGACAGGGGAAAAGCAACTAATGAAAAACTGTTTTTT.

The chain carries TRBV10-3 and TRBJ1-6; D remains ambiguous. This CDR3 is 14 amino acids long. The V gene's germline CDR1 is ENHRY and CDR2 SYGVKD. With 3 bases removed from V and 4 bases from J, the gap between germline ends came to 7 bases. CDR3 DNA: TGTGCCATCAGTGAATTACGGTATAATTCACCCCTCCACTTT. Translation gives CAISELRYNSPLHF.

This clone was seen more than once but under ten times. The gene calls are TRBV11-2 and TRBJ1-1; the D is unclear. The CDR3 has 15 amino acids. V was clipped by 0 bases and J by 8 bases, with 16 bases between them. Per the germline V gene, CDR1 is SGHAT and CDR2 is FQNNGV. The CDR3 DNA reads as TGTGCCAGCAGCTTAGATGGCCGGTCGGGATCCGAAGCTTTCTTT. It translates to CASSLDGRSGSEAFF.

V and J are TRBV11-3 and TRBJ2-1; 7 bases line up with TRBD1. The CDR3 sequence is 14 residues long. CDR1 SGHNT and CDR2 YENEEA come from the germline V gene. The V gene end was trimmed by 5 bases and the J gene end by 7 bases; junction bases not matched to a gene: 8. The CDR3: CASSGGQRWNEQFF. Here the CDR3 DNA reads TGTGCCAGCAGCGGGGGACAGAGGTGGAATGAGCAGTTCTTC. The variable domain in full, with the rest retrieved from reference TRBV11-3 and TRBJ2-1, is EAGVVQSPRYKIIEKKQPVAFWCNPISGHNTLYWYLQNLGQGPELLIRYENEEAVDDSQLPKDRFSAERLKGVDSTLKIQPAELGDSAVYLCASSGGQRWNEQFFGPGTRLTVL.

The chain employs TRBV28 and TRBJ1-2; 8 nucleotides match TRBD1. Trimming removed 2 bases from V and 10 bases from J; junction bases left unmatched: 3. The CDR3 is 12 residues long. From germline, CDR1 is MDHEN and CDR2 SYDVKM. The CDR3 reads CASSLEDRAYTF. In nucleotides, the CDR3 is TGTGCCAGCAGTTTAGAGGACAGGGCCTACACCTTC.